These 31 T cell receptor beta chains originate from one sample sequenced in a study of blood T cell repertoires in COVID-19. Measured with immunoSEQ multiplex PCR; TCRdb has only the in-frame clones, and not every one. The sample comprises 200,000 or so clones, about 84% of which are singletons, and under 5.5% rests with the top ten. Sequencing was carried out using peripheral blood. The receptor set was obtained from a woman aged 25 to 39 with acute or convalescent COVID-19.

The chain joins TRBV6-5 to TRBJ2-5, with 8 bases lining up with TRBD1. The length of the CDR3 is 15 residues. Germline V gives CDR1 MNHEY, CDR2 SVGAGI. The ends lost 6 bases at V and 7 bases at J; junction bases unmatched: 13. CDR3 DNA sequence: TGTGCCAGCAGCAGGGGACAGGATCCGGGGTGGACCCAGTACTTC. Protein product: CASSRGQDPGWTQYF.

This chain uses TRBV9 with TRBJ1-2; maybe TRBD1 (5 bases). Trimming pared 0 bases from V and 4 bases from J, leaving 10 bases between. The CDR3 runs to 14 residues. The germline gives CDR1 SGDLS, CDR2 YYNGEE. As DNA, the CDR3 is TGTGCCAGCAGCGTAGATCAGGGCTCCTATGGCTACACCTTC. Translating it yields CASSVDQGSYGYTF.

This chain's CDR3 is CASSGPGAWETQYF. The CDR3 nucleotides are TGTGCCAGCAGCGGTCCAGGGGCCTGGGAGACCCAGTACTTC. The V and J genes are TRBV14 and TRBJ2-5, with D possibly matching TRBD1 (6 bases). Germline CDR1 and CDR2: SGHDN and FVKESK. The ends were cut back, 5 bases at V and 5 bases at J, with 15 bases in the middle. The CDR3 is 14 residues long.

The rearrangement uses TRBV6-4 and TRBJ2-1, with unresolved D. Trimming pared 2 bases from V and 9 bases from J, leaving 8 bases between. The CDR3 totals 12 residues. Germline CDR1 reads MRHNA; CDR2 reads SNTAGT. CDR3 amino acids: CASSDVVGEQFF. CDR3 DNA sequence: TGTGCCAGCAGTGACGTAGTTGGTGAGCAGTTCTTC.

V usage is TRBV10-1 and J usage is TRBJ1-2, with D uncertain. The CDR3 consists of 13 residues. Germline V gives CDR1 WNHNN, CDR2 SYGVQD (reference sequence). Trimming stripped 0 bases from V and 8 bases from J, with 10 bases between. CDR3 amino acids: CASSESRGRGYTF. Written as DNA, the CDR3 is TGCGCCAGCAGTGAGTCGAGAGGGCGCGGCTACACCTTC.

The chain is built from TRBV30 and TRBJ1-2; possible D gene TRBD1, 5 bases. The CDR3 length is 15 residues. Trimming stripped 2 bases from V and 4 bases from J, with 17 bases between. CDR1 is GTSNPN, CDR2 SVGIG, per germline (reference sequence). CDR3 nucleotide sequence: TGTGCCTGGAGTTACCCCGGGGGGGGAGGCTATGGCTACACCTTC. This gives the protein CAWSYPGGGGYGYTF.

The V gene is TRBV7-2, the J gene TRBJ2-7; TRBD2 is a possible D gene (6 bases). From germline, CDR1 is SGHTA and CDR2 FQGNSA. V lost 5 bases and J lost 7, with 21 bases in between. The CDR3 is made up of 15 amino acids. The CDR3 reads CASSPRGSFNGEQYF. In DNA form, the CDR3 reads TGTGCCAGCAGCCCACGGGGGTCATTCAATGGGGAGCAGTACTTC.

A few counts support this clone. This chain joins TRBV10-3 and TRBJ2-2; the match to TRBD1 covers 9 bases. V lost 7 bases and J lost 5; bases outside the gene matches: 11. The germline CDR1 and CDR2 sequences are ENHRY and SYGVKD. The CDR3 is 16 amino acids. CDR3 sequence (DNA): TGTGCCATCACCACGGGGATGGGGACAGGGACCGGGGAGCTGTTTTTT. This gives the protein CAITTGMGTGTGELFF.

The V call is TRBV4-2, the J call TRBJ2-4, with 11 bases fitting TRBD2. This CDR3 contains 18 residues. CDR1 is LGHNA and CDR2 is YNFKEQ in the germline V gene. J was trimmed by 0 bases and V by 0 bases; bases with no gene match: 4. The CDR3 reads CASSQETSGNLAKNIQYF. CDR3 nucleotides: TGTGCCAGCAGCCAAGAGACTAGCGGGAATCTAGCCAAAAACATTCAGTACTTC.

The chain recombines TRBV28 with TRBJ1-4, with a weak D call TRBD1 (6 bases). With 6 bases removed from V and 4 bases from J, the gap between germline ends came to 12 bases. This CDR3 has 14 residues. The V gene's germline CDR1 is MDHEN and CDR2 SYDVKM. The CDR3 sequence is CASSQQGSNEKLFF. The CDR3 coding sequence is TGTGCCAGCAGCCAACAGGGCAGTAATGAAAAACTGTTTTTT.

V gene TRBV24-1 combines with J gene TRBJ2-1, with no clear D. The CDR3 extends over 15 amino acids. The ends were cut back, 0 bases at V and 6 bases at J, with 11 bases in the middle. The germline CDR1 and CDR2 sequences are KGHDR and SFDVKD. CDR3 nucleotides: TGTGCCACCAGTGATTTGAGGAGCCTTGCCAATGAGCAGTTCTTC. Its protein product is CATSDLRSLANEQFF.

V is TRBV19 and J is TRBJ1-5; D gene unclear. The ends were cut back, 6 bases at V and 3 bases at J, with 15 bases in the middle. This CDR3 is 15 amino acids long. Germline loops: CDR1 LNHDA, CDR2 SQIVND (reference sequence). CDR3 nucleotides: TGTGCCAGTAGAGAAAGGAGGGCTTCCAATCAGCCCCAGCATTTT. Protein sequence: CASRERRASNQPQHF.

This chain uses TRBV25-1 with TRBJ1-6; D not certain. This CDR3 contains 16 residues. CDR1 and CDR2 (germline): MGHDK, SYGVNS. V was clipped by 2 bases and J by 9 bases, with 17 bases between them. Written as DNA, the CDR3 is TGTGCCAGCAGTGAACCGGTCAGCGGGTATGGTTCACCCCTCCACTTT. This translates into CASSEPVSGYGSPLHF.

On this clone: Other DNA sequences in the same sample also yield this CDR3. This rearrangement joins TRBV27 to TRBJ1-2; 9 bases are shared with TRBD1. This CDR3 comprises 15 residues. The ends lost 6 bases at V and 1 base at J; junction bases unmatched: 6. CDR1 and CDR2 (germline): MNHEY, SMNVEV (reference sequence). The CDR3 protein is CASSSGQGLNYGYTF. The CDR3 nucleotides read TGTGCCAGCAGCTCCGGACAGGGGCTTAACTATGGCTACACCTTC.

V and J are TRBV28 and TRBJ1-5; 7 nucleotides match TRBD1. Germline CDR1 is MDHEN and CDR2 is SYDVKM. Trimming at V came to 2 bases and at J to 4 bases, leaving 5 bases not matched to a gene. This CDR3 has 15 amino acids. As DNA, the CDR3 is TGTGCCAGCAGTTTACGGACAGGTGCTAATCAGCCCCAGCATTTT. It specifies CASSLRTGANQPQHF.

The chain is built from TRBV7-6 and TRBJ2-2, with 8 bases identical to TRBD2. Germline assignment: CDR1 SGHVS and CDR2 FNYEAQ. The ends lost 1 base at V and 7 bases at J; junction bases unmatched: 8. This CDR3 comprises 16 residues. The CDR3 region is CASSLGVGGALGELFF. The CDR3 nucleotides read TGTGCCAGCAGCTTAGGCGTCGGGGGGGCCCTCGGGGAGCTGTTTTTT.

The chain has TRBV11-2 and TRBJ1-3, with D tentatively TRBD1 (5 bases). With 3 bases removed from V and 0 bases from J, the gap between germline ends came to 9 bases. Germline V gene sequence: CDR1 SGHAT, CDR2 FQNNGV. The CDR3 is 15 residues long. CDR3 sequence (DNA): TGTGCCAGCAGCTTGAGACAGAGCTCTGGAAACACCATATATTTT. Translated, it gives CASSLRQSSGNTIYF.

The rearrangement links TRBV19 to TRBJ1-5, with D perhaps TRBD1 (6 bases). V was clipped by 4 bases and J by 4 bases, with 17 bases between them. CDR1 is LNHDA and CDR2 is SQIVND in the germline V gene (reference sequence). There are 16 residues in the CDR3. CDR3 residues: CASSTPQGKRNQPQHF. In DNA, the CDR3 is TGTGCCAGTAGTACTCCCCAGGGGAAAAGAAATCAGCCCCAGCATTTT.

This clone occurred a few times. The genes are TRBV15 and TRBJ1-1; 11 bases map to TRBD1. The CDR3 covers 14 residues. Trimming cost V 3 bases and J 7 bases; bases outside gene matches: 4. Germline CDR1 and CDR2: LNHNV and YYDKDF (reference sequence). This CDR3 is CATSSGQGAGEAFF. The CDR3 region has the DNA TGTGCCACCAGCAGCGGACAGGGGGCTGGTGAAGCTTTCTTT.

The chain combines TRBV7-9 with TRBJ1-2; D unclear. In germline, CDR1 is SEHNR, CDR2 FQNEAQ (reference sequence). Between the trimmed V and J ends, which lost 1 base and 0 bases, there was a span of 6 bases. CDR3 length equals 14 residues. The CDR3 nucleotides read TGTGCCAGCAGCTTAGAACGGGCTAACTATGGCTACACCTTC. Translating gives CASSLERANYGYTF.

This chain links TRBV5-4 with TRBJ1-1; perhaps TRBD1 as D (6 bases). Germline CDR1 SGHNT, CDR2 YYREEE (reference sequence). The CDR3 consists of 15 residues. V shed 4 bases and J shed 0 bases, with 13 bases lying between them. As DNA, the CDR3 is TGTGCCAGCAGCATGCAGGGGCAAGTGAACACTGAAGCTTTCTTT. Its translation is CASSMQGQVNTEAFF.

The chain employs TRBV21-1 and TRBJ2-5; the listed D gene, TRBD1, was not tested against the DNA. TRBV21-1 is termed a pseudogene. The CDR3 contains 16 residues. This CDR3 reads CASSKDPGGSEETQYF. DNA for the CDR3: TGTGCCAGCAGCAAAGACCCAGGGGGGTCAGAAGAGACCCAGTACTTC.

The chain uses TRBV2 and TRBJ1-2, with 8 bases fitting TRBD1. From germline, CDR1 is SNHLY and CDR2 FYNNEI. With 2 bases clipped from V and 8 bases from J, the junction kept 7 bases outside the gene matches. The CDR3 sequence is 14 residues long. The CDR3 DNA reads as TGTGCCAGCAGTGAACAGGGGGCGCCGGGGGGCTACACCTTC. Translation: CASSEQGAPGGYTF.

CDR3 residues: CASSLRAAGAGFRGYF. CDR3 in DNA: TGTGCCAGCAGCTTAAGAGCGGCGGGGGCCGGGTTCAGGGGGTATTTT. The chain links TRBV7-2 to TRBJ2-3, with a tentative D call TRBD2 (7 bases). Germline V lookup: CDR1 SGHTA, CDR2 FQGNSA. V lost 2 bases and J lost 14, with 26 bases in between. CDR3 length: 16 residues. The full variable domain, with the rest looked up from reference TRBV7-2 and TRBJ2-3, is GAGVSQSPSNKVTEKGKDVELRCDPISGHTALYWYRQSLGQGLEFLIYFQGNSAPDKSGLPSDRFSAERTGGSVSTLTIQRTQQEDSAVYLCASSLRAAGAGFRGYFGPGTRLTVL.

The chain employs TRBV27 and TRBJ1-5; possibly TRBD1 for D (5 bases). The CDR3 length is 17 residues. Trimming took off 0 bases at V and 1 base at J, with 13 bases between the two ends. Per the germline V gene, CDR1 is MNHEY and CDR2 is SMNVEV (reference sequence). The CDR3 reads CASSLSRRGGSNQPQHF. CDR3 DNA sequence: TGTGCCAGCAGTTTATCGAGACGGGGGGGAAGCAATCAGCCCCAGCATTTT.

The chain recombines TRBV15 with TRBJ1-1; 9 bases fit TRBD1. This CDR3 is 14 amino acids long. Germline assignment: CDR1 LNHNV and CDR2 YYDKDF (reference sequence). J was trimmed by 7 bases and V by 4 bases; bases with no gene match: 7. The CDR3 nucleotides are TGTGCCACCAGCACAGGACAGGGGATCTTTGAAGCTTTCTTT. Its protein is CATSTGQGIFEAFF. The full variable domain, completed using reference TRBV15 and TRBJ1-1, is DAMVIQNPRYQVTQFGKPVTLSCSQTLNHNVMYWYQQKSSQAPKLLFHYYDKDFNNEADTPDNFQSRRPNTSFCFLDIRSPGLGDTAMYLCATSTGQGIFEAFFGQGTRLTVV.

This clone has just one count. The chain uses TRBV12-3 or TRBV12-4 and TRBJ1-1; D not certain. This CDR3 has 11 residues. V dropped 5 bases and J dropped 7 bases, with 8 bases sitting between them. The CDR3 is CASSEAYEAFF. The CDR3, as DNA: TGTGCCAGCAGTGAGGCGTATGAAGCTTTCTTT.

The V and J genes are TRBV15 and TRBJ1-2; perhaps TRBD1 as D (5 bases). The CDR3 spans 13 residues. V shed 4 bases and J shed 3 bases, with 9 bases lying between them. In germline, CDR1 is LNHNV, CDR2 YYDKDF (reference sequence). The CDR3 DNA sequence: TGTGCCACCAGCAATGGACAAGACTATGGCTACACCTTC. This sequence encodes CATSNGQDYGYTF.

The chain is built from TRBV15 and TRBJ2-4; D perhaps matches TRBD2 (5 bases). Deletions cut 5 bases from V and 8 bases from J, with 19 bases between. The CDR3 totals 15 residues. Germline V gene data show CDR1 as LNHNV and CDR2 as YYDKDF (reference sequence). The DNA of the CDR3 is TGTGCCACCAGCGGTTCGACGGGGAAAGTGGACATTCAGTACTTC. Translated, it gives CATSGSTGKVDIQYF.

The chain links TRBV7-8 to TRBJ2-7; D uncertain. Germline-derived CDR1 and CDR2 are SGHVS and FQNEAQ. The V gene lost 4 bases and the J gene lost 3 bases, with 4 bases spanning the gap. The CDR3 length is 11 residues. The CDR3 nucleotides read TGTGCCAGCAGCTCCCTCTACGAGCAGTACTTC. This gives the protein CASSSLYEQYF.

The V call is TRBV28, the J call TRBJ1-5; D possibly corresponds to TRBD1 (6 bases). Germline V lookup: CDR1 MDHEN, CDR2 SYDVKM. Between the trimmed V and J ends, which lost 7 bases and 0 bases, there was a span of 16 bases. This CDR3 is built from 16 residues. The CDR3 sequence is CASMGGALYSNQPQHF. The CDR3 DNA sequence: TGTGCCAGCATGGGGGGGGCACTTTATAGCAATCAGCCCCAGCATTTT.